These 7 T cell receptor beta chains were all obtained from the same sample, sequenced in a study of cytomegalovirus exposure and HLA in healthy donors. 60 Vbeta and 13 Jbeta primers were used in PCR. Assay: immunoSEQ multiplex PCR; the TCRdb copy retains only in-frame clones and omits some. The profile shows 130,000 or so clones, 73% of them singletons. Source material: PBMCs. The source is a woman aged 35 to 49 in good health and CMV-seropositive.

This clone was counted between two and nine times. The CDR3: CAWSSRRGPTDTQYF. The CDR3 bases are TGTGCCTGGAGTTCGAGGCGGGGGCCCACAGATACGCAGTATTTT. The chain has TRBV30 and TRBJ2-3, with TRBD2 as a possible D gene (7 bases). Trimming left V 2 bases short and J 2 bases short, with 14 bases between. The CDR3 sequence is 15 residues long. Germline V gives CDR1 GTSNPN, CDR2 SVGIG (reference sequence).

This chain links TRBV5-1 with TRBJ2-7; perhaps TRBD2 as D (5 bases). Looked up from germline, CDR1 is SGHRS and CDR2 is YFSETQ. The germline V and J ends were trimmed by 5 bases and 1 base, with 13 bases remaining between them. The CDR3 is 14 residues long. CDR3 loop: CASSPSGVSYEQYF. CDR3 nucleotide sequence: TGCGCCAGCAGTCCTTCCGGGGTGTCCTACGAGCAGTACTTC.

V gene TRBV14 combines with J gene TRBJ1-2; 7 nucleotides match TRBD1. After removal of 0 bases from V and 5 bases from J, the junction contained 3 bases not matched to a gene. Germline V CDR1 and CDR2: SGHDN, FVKESK. This CDR3 comprises 14 residues. The CDR3 protein is CASSQDARGYGYTF. In DNA form, the CDR3 reads TGTGCCAGCAGCCAAGACGCCAGGGGGTATGGCTACACCTTC.

In this sample, this clone turned up a few times. The J gene is TRBJ1-1, the V gene TRBV28; 9 nucleotides agree with TRBD1. The V gene's germline CDR1 is MDHEN and CDR2 SYDVKM. This CDR3 comprises 16 residues. V lost 3 bases, J lost 4 bases, and 9 bases stayed unmatched. CDR3 nucleotide sequence: TGTGCCAGCAGTTTGACCGGGACAGGGAAGGCCACTGAAGCTTTCTTT. It yields the protein CASSLTGTGKATEAFF.

The chain employs TRBV5-6 and TRBJ1-2; D gene unclear. Germline V gene sequence: CDR1 SGHDT, CDR2 YYEEEE. The CDR3 is 15 residues long. V was shortened by 4 bases and J by 4 bases, with 17 bases between the two germline ends. CDR3 residues: CASSRLGEGGYGYTF. The CDR3 DNA reads TGTGCCAGCAGCCGGTTGGGTGAGGGCGGCTATGGCTACACCTTC.

V usage is TRBV28 and J usage is TRBJ2-7, with unresolved D. This CDR3 comprises 14 residues. The germline V and J ends were trimmed by 6 bases and 0 bases, with 12 bases remaining between them. The germline V gene encodes CDR1 MDHEN and CDR2 SYDVKM. The CDR3 DNA sequence: TGTGCCAGCAGCCGGGTCTTAAGCTCCTACGAGCAGTACTTC. Its translation is CASSRVLSSYEQYF.

This chain uses TRBV5-1 with TRBJ2-7; TRBD2 matches 12 bases. The CDR3 is made up of 14 amino acids. J lost 2 bases, V lost 4 bases, and 1 base had no gene match. The germline V gene has CDR1 SGHRS and CDR2 YFSETQ. The CDR3 is CASSRTSGTYEQYF. In DNA, the CDR3 is TGCGCCAGCAGCCGGACTAGCGGGACCTACGAGCAGTACTTC. The variable domain in full, completed from reference TRBV5-1 and TRBJ2-7, reads KAGVTQTPRYLIKTRGQQVTLSCSPISGHRSVSWYQQTPGQGLQFLFEYFSETQRNKGNFPGRFSGRQFSNSRSEMNVSTLELGDSALYLCASSRTSGTYEQYFGPGTRLTVT.